These 25 T cell receptor beta chains originate from one sample sequenced in a study of memory CD4+ T cells and cytomegalovirus serostatus. Profiling relied on immunoSEQ multiplex PCR, and the TCRdb table lists in-frame clones only, not all of them. Seen here are tens of thousands of clones, approximately 81% observed once, and the top ten hold roughly 1.1%. Single viable CD3+CD4+CD8-CD45RO+ cells were sorted as the memory CD4+ T cells. Source material: memory CD4+ T cells from blood. These receptor sequences come from an adult in good health and CMV-seronegative.

This clone has more than one count but fewer than ten. The gene calls are TRBV11-3 and TRBJ2-7; 7 nucleotides match TRBD1. The length of the CDR3 is 14 residues. J was trimmed by 3 bases and V by 5 bases; bases with no gene match: 7. Germline-derived CDR1 and CDR2 are SGHNT and YENEEA. CDR3 region: CASSERDRFYEQYF. CDR3 sequence (DNA): TGTGCCAGCAGCGAAAGGGACAGATTCTACGAGCAGTACTTC.

This clone was seen more than once but under ten times. This sequence joins TRBV6-1 and TRBJ1-1; D is ambiguous. The CDR3 is 12 amino acids. Germline CDR1 MNHNS, CDR2 SASEGT. Trimming cost V 2 bases and J 7 bases, with 8 bases left between them. The CDR3 loop is CASSEPKNEAFF. CDR3 sequence (DNA): TGTGCCAGCAGTGAACCCAAAAATGAAGCTTTCTTT.

The CDR3 protein is CASSLNRANTGELFF. For the CDR3, the DNA is TGTGCCAGCAGCTTAAACCGGGCGAACACCGGGGAGCTGTTTTTT. This chain joins TRBV7-3 and TRBJ2-2; D is unresolved. The length of the CDR3 is 15 residues. Trimming left V 1 base short and J 0 bases short, with 6 bases between. Germline V lookup: CDR1 SGHTA, CDR2 FQGTGA.

The chain combines TRBV15 with TRBJ2-1, with D perhaps TRBD2 (6 bases). The germline gives CDR1 LNHNV, CDR2 YYDKDF (reference sequence). This CDR3 is 14 amino acids long. V was shortened by 4 bases and J by 6 bases, with 13 bases between the two germline ends. CDR3 in amino acids: CATSTSAPPNEQFF. DNA of the CDR3: TGTGCCACCAGCACTAGCGCGCCCCCCAATGAGCAGTTCTTC.

The rearrangement joins TRBV5-1 to TRBJ2-7; 10 nucleotides agree with TRBD2. The CDR3 has 15 amino acids. The V segment lost 3 bases and the J segment 2 bases; nucleotides outside the gene matches: 5. CDR1 and CDR2 (germline): SGHRS, YFSETQ. The CDR3 bases are TGCGCCAGCAGCTATGGACTAGCGGTTACCTACGAGCAGTACTTC. Translating it yields CASSYGLAVTYEQYF.

The genes are TRBV9 and TRBJ1-3, with D unclear. The CDR3 totals 14 residues. Germline V gene lookup returns CDR1 SGDLS and CDR2 YYNGEE. V was trimmed by 7 bases and J by 0 bases, leaving 11 bases between them. CDR3 DNA sequence: TGTGCCAGCTCCCGTAGTAGCTCTGGAAACACCATATATTTT. Protein product: CASSRSSSGNTIYF.

The V gene is TRBV14, the J gene TRBJ1-1; D may be TRBD1 (5 bases). From germline, CDR1 is SGHDN and CDR2 FVKESK. The CDR3 spans 15 residues. V dropped 2 bases and J dropped 0 bases, with 10 bases sitting between them. The CDR3 nucleotides are TGTGCCAGCAGCCAACTGGACATACTGAACACTGAAGCTTTCTTT. Amino acids: CASSQLDILNTEAFF.

This clone turned up a few times. This chain connects TRBV30 to TRBJ2-1, with TRBD2 identical over 14 bases. The CDR3 is made up of 21 amino acids. J was trimmed by 2 bases and V by 0 bases; bases with no gene match: 15. Germline V lookup: CDR1 GTSNPN, CDR2 SVGIG (reference sequence). The CDR3 region has the DNA TGTGCCTGGAGTGTACACCCGGGACTAGCGGGAGTTAAGGGGGCCTACAATGAGCAGTTCTTC. Protein sequence: CAWSVHPGLAGVKGAYNEQFF.

This chain uses TRBV5-4 with TRBJ2-1, with 8 bases fitting TRBD2. J lost 10 bases, V lost 0 bases, and 9 bases had no gene match. Germline V gene sequence: CDR1 SGHNT, CDR2 YYREEE (reference sequence). The CDR3 runs 15 residues. CDR3 protein: CASSLGLAGLKEQFF. The CDR3, as DNA: TGTGCCAGCAGCTTGGGTTTAGCGGGGCTTAAGGAGCAGTTCTTC.

This clone appeared once. The genes are TRBV28 and TRBJ1-2; TRBD1 might be the D (5 bases). The CDR3 sequence is 12 residues long. V lost 2 bases, J lost 8 bases, and 9 bases lay in between. Germline CDR1 is MDHEN and CDR2 is SYDVKM. The CDR3 region has the DNA TGTGCCAGCAGTTTAAGGCAGGGCGGCTACACCTTC. Translation: CASSLRQGGYTF.

The table lists this clone with a few counts. The chain links TRBV2 to TRBJ1-1; 8 bases agree with TRBD1. Looked up from germline, CDR1 is SNHLY and CDR2 is FYNNEI. Losses at the gene ends were 6 bases for V and 3 bases for J; bases not matched to a gene: 3. The CDR3 runs 13 residues. The CDR3: CASRPDRDTEAFF. CDR3 nucleotide sequence: TGTGCCAGCAGACCGGACAGGGACACTGAAGCTTTCTTT.

This sequence joins TRBV7-2 and TRBJ1-5, with TRBD1 matching over 11 bases. The V segment lost 5 bases and the J segment 7 bases; nucleotides outside the gene matches: 7. The CDR3 consists of 15 residues. Germline CDR1 reads SGHTA; CDR2 reads FQGNSA. CDR3 in amino acids: CASSPGQGADQPQHF. Here the CDR3 DNA reads TGTGCCAGCAGCCCAGGACAGGGGGCAGACCAGCCCCAGCATTTT.

CDR3 loop: CASSQGLAGGETQYF. CDR3 DNA sequence: TGCGCCAGCAGCCAAGGACTAGCGGGAGGAGAGACCCAGTACTTC. The V gene is TRBV4-1, the J gene TRBJ2-5, with TRBD2 matching 13 bases. Germline V gene lookup returns CDR1 MGHRA and CDR2 YSYEKL. This CDR3 is built from 15 residues. V lost 1 base, J lost 4 bases, and 0 bases stayed unmatched.

The chain is built from TRBV4-1 and TRBJ2-1; the D gene is possibly TRBD2 (5 bases). Deletions cut 1 base from V and 1 base from J, with 14 bases between. CDR3 length equals 17 residues. Germline V gene sequence: CDR1 MGHRA, CDR2 YSYEKL. CDR3 loop: CASSQGLGIGSYNEQFF. In DNA form, the CDR3 reads TGCGCCAGCAGCCAAGGTCTCGGGATAGGGTCCTACAATGAGCAGTTCTTC.

J is TRBJ2-2 and V is TRBV27, with D possibly being TRBD1 (7 bases). This CDR3 has 16 residues. Trimming took off 3 bases at V and 0 bases at J, with 11 bases between the two ends. Germline-derived CDR1 and CDR2 are MNHEY and SMNVEV (reference sequence). The CDR3 DNA reads TGTGCCAGCAGTTTCGCGGGACAGACGAACACCGGGGAGCTGTTTTTT. This translates into CASSFAGQTNTGELFF.

The V call is TRBV7-2, the J call TRBJ2-1, with a weak D call TRBD2 (5 bases). The V end lost 6 bases, the J end lost 6 bases, and 6 bases lay between the germline ends. This CDR3 has 11 amino acids. Germline values: CDR1 SGHTA, CDR2 FQGNSA. This chain's CDR3 is CASSGGNEQFF. The CDR3 nucleotides read TGTGCCAGCAGTGGAGGCAATGAGCAGTTCTTC.

The chain joins TRBV9 to TRBJ1-6; D is possibly TRBD1 (5 bases). Trimming pared 0 bases from V and 7 bases from J, leaving 11 bases between. This CDR3 is 15 amino acids long. CDR1 SGDLS and CDR2 YYNGEE come from the germline V gene. The CDR3 DNA sequence: TGTGCCAGCAGCGTAGGTGGCAGGGTCAATTCACCCCTCCACTTT. Its translation is CASSVGGRVNSPLHF. The full variable domain, with the rest looked up from reference TRBV9 and TRBJ1-6, is DSGVTQTPKHLITATGQRVTLRCSPRSGDLSVYWYQQSLDQGLQFLIQYYNGEERAKGNILERFSAQQFPDLHSELNLSSLELGDSALYFCASSVGGRVNSPLHFGNGTRLTVT.

This chain links TRBV11-3 with TRBJ2-1, with TRBD1 as a possible D gene (6 bases). The V and J ends lost 6 bases and 10 bases respectively, with 13 bases between them. Germline lookup yields CDR1 SGHNT and CDR2 YENEEA. The CDR3 runs 12 residues. The CDR3 nucleotides read TGTGCCAGCAGTTTACAGGGTAACGAGCAGTTCTTC. Translating gives CASSLQGNEQFF.

This clone was seen just once. This chain connects TRBV29-1 to TRBJ1-2; TRBD1 matches 10 bases. The CDR3 is 13 amino acids. J gave up 7 bases and V 7 bases, and 9 bases lay outside the gene matches. Germline assignment: CDR1 SQVTM and CDR2 ANQGSEA. The CDR3 spells CSAPPDRGGGYTF. As DNA, the CDR3 is TGCAGCGCCCCCCCGGACAGGGGGGGTGGCTACACCTTC.

In this sample, this clone turned up a few times. This chain uses TRBV5-1 with TRBJ2-7; unclear D gene. This CDR3 is 14 amino acids long. Trimming cost V 9 bases and J 2 bases, with 18 bases left between them. Per germline, CDR1 SGHRS and CDR2 YFSETQ. Written as DNA, the CDR3 is TGCGCCACCTCCCCCGACGGTCATCCCTACGAGCAGTACTTC. Amino acids: CATSPDGHPYEQYF.

The J gene is TRBJ1-1, the V gene TRBV7-2; no clear D gene. CDR1 and CDR2 from the germline V gene are SGHTA and FQGNSA. V dropped 1 base and J dropped 3 bases, with 9 bases sitting between them. This CDR3 has 14 amino acids. CDR3 protein: CASSLVAVYTEAFF. The CDR3 DNA reads as TGTGCCAGCAGCTTAGTCGCGGTGTACACTGAAGCTTTCTTT.

This chain uses TRBV6-6 with TRBJ2-5, with 9 bases identical to TRBD1. The CDR3 has 16 residues. In germline, CDR1 is MNHNY, CDR2 SVGAGI (reference sequence). The trim removed 5 bases at V and 5 bases at J, leaving 12 bases unmatched. The CDR3 loop is CASSQRETGGAETQYF. DNA of the CDR3: TGTGCCAGCAGTCAAAGGGAGACAGGGGGTGCCGAGACCCAGTACTTC.

The chain carries TRBV7-2 and TRBJ1-5; tentatively, D is TRBD1 (5 bases). V lost 3 bases, J lost 4 bases, and 7 bases lay in between. CDR1 SGHTA and CDR2 FQGNSA come from the germline V gene. This CDR3 has 13 amino acids. The CDR3: CASSLTENQPQHF. The CDR3 nucleotides read TGTGCCAGCAGCTTGACAGAAAATCAGCCCCAGCATTTT.

The chain joins TRBV30 to TRBJ2-7, with a possible D match to TRBD1 (6 bases). This CDR3 region has 13 residues. Germline loops: CDR1 GTSNPN, CDR2 SVGIG (reference sequence). The V end lost 5 bases, the J end lost 6 bases, and 17 bases lay between the germline ends. CDR3 residues: CAWGRRQGFEQYF. CDR3 in DNA: TGTGCCTGGGGACGCCGGCAGGGGTTCGAGCAGTACTTC.

The J gene is TRBJ1-1, the V gene TRBV29-1; D is unclear. Germline values: CDR1 SQVTM, CDR2 ANQGSEA. The CDR3 spans 13 residues. The CDR3, as DNA: TGCACCGCTGCGGAGCAAGAGGAGACTGAAGCTTTCTTT. Its translation: CTAAEQEETEAFF.